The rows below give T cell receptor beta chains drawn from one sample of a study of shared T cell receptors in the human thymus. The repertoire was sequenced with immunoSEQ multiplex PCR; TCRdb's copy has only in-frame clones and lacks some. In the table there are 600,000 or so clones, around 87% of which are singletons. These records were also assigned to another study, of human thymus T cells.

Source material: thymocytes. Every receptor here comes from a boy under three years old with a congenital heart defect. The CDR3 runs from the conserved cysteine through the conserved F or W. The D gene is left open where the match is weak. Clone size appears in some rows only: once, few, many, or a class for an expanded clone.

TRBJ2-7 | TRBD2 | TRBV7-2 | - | CASSLSEGGPSYEQYF | TGTGCCAGCAGCTTATCCGAGGGAGGGCCCTCCTACGAGCAGTACTTC
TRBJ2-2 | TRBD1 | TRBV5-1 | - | CASSTSQGASGELFF | TGCGCCAGCAGCACCTCACAGGGGGCCAGCGGGGAGCTGTTTTTT
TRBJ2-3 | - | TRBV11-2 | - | CASSLAEVADTQYF | TGTGCCAGCAGCTTAGCAGAGGTTGCAGATACGCAGTATTTT
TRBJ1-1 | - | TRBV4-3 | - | CASSLIGRNRGDTEAFF | TGCGCCAGCAGCCTCATCGGGAGGAACAGAGGGGATACTGAAGCTTTCTTT
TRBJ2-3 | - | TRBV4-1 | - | CASSHRSRLDTQYF | TGCGCCAGCAGCCATCGGTCTAGGCTAGATACGCAGTATTTT
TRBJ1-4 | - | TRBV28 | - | CASSPGRGVSRIEKLFF | TGTGCCAGCAGCCCAGGTAGGGGCGTCTCGAGGATTGAAAAACTGTTTTTT
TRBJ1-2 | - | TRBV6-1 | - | CASEQGVQGYTF | TGTGCCAGCGAACAGGGCGTCCAAGGCTACACCTTC
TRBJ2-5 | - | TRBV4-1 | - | CASSPSMGREETQYF | TGCGCCAGCAGCCCCTCGATGGGCCGAGAAGAGACCCAGTACTTC
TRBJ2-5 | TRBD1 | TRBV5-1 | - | CASSLGTGRQETQYF | TGCGCCAGCAGCTTGGGGACAGGGCGGCAAGAGACCCAGTACTTC
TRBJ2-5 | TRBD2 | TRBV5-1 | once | CASSPRLAEKETQYF | TGCGCCAGCAGCCCGCGTCTAGCGGAAAAAGAGACCCAGTACTTC
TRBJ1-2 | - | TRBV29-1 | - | CSLPGRQRLTYGYTF | TGCAGCCTTCCTGGCAGACAAAGACTAACCTATGGCTACACCTTC
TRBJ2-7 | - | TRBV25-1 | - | CASSESGDEQYF | TGTGCCAGCAGTGAATCAGGGGACGAGCAGTACTTC
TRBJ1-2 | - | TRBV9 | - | CASRGGERVSNYGYTF | TGTGCCAGCAGGGGCGGGGAAAGGGTTTCAAACTATGGCTACACCTTC
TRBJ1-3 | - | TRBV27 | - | CASRRQGKGNTIYF | TGTGCCAGCAGAAGGCAGGGGAAAGGAAACACCATATATTTT
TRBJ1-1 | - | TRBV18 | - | CASSPRVGRDESAFF | TGTGCCAGCTCACCACGTGTGGGCAGGGATGAATCGGCTTTCTTT
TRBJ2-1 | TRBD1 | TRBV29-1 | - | CSVTNTDRANEQFF | TGCAGCGTTACCAATACCGACAGGGCCAATGAGCAGTTCTTC
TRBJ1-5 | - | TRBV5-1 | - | CASSLVGNQPQHF | TGCGCCAGCAGCTTGGTAGGCAATCAGCCCCAGCATTTT
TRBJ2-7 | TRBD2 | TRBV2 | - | CASNGGPIAGGRYEQYF | TGTGCCAGCAACGGAGGACCTATAGCGGGGGGGAGGTACGAGCAGTACTTC
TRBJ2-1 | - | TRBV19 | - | CASSTRQGGRNEQFF | TGTGCCAGTAGTACCAGACAGGGAGGTAGGAATGAGCAGTTCTTC
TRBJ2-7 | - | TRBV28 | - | CASSFLRTARRGQYF | TGTGCCAGCAGTTTTTTGAGGACAGCTCGGAGAGGGCAGTACTTC
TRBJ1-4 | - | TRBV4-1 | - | CASSQESGGQRNEKLFF | TGCGCCAGCAGCCAAGAGTCGGGCGGACAACGTAATGAAAAACTGTTTTTT
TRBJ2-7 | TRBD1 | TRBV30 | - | CAWSSPHRGTYEQYF | TGTGCCTGGAGCTCCCCCCACAGGGGGACCTACGAGCAGTACTTC
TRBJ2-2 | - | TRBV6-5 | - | CASSGTIGELFF | TGTGCCAGCAGTGGGACAATCGGGGAGCTGTTTTTT
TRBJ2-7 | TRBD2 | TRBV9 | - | CASSVGTSGSSYEQYF | TGTGCCAGCAGCGTAGGGACTAGCGGGAGTTCCTACGAGCAGTACTTC
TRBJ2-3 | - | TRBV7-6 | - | CASSTPSRADTQYF | TGTGCCAGCAGCACCCCGTCCCGCGCAGATACGCAGTATTTT
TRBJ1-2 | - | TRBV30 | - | CAWSVLSREEGYTF | TGTGCCTGGAGTGTACTTTCACGAGAGGAGGGCTACACCTTC
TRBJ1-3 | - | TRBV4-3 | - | CASSHGTNSGNTIYF | TGCGCCAGCAGCCACGGGACAAACTCTGGAAACACCATATATTTT
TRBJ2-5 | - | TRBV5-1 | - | CASSPRDSQETQYF | TGCGCCAGCAGTCCGCGGGACAGTCAAGAGACCCAGTACTTC
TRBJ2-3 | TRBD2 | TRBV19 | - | CASSIYGSGRWEDTQYF | TGTGCCAGTAGTATTTACGGTAGCGGGAGATGGGAAGATACGCAGTATTTT
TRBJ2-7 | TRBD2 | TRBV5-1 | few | CASSLAGQSKRERVYEQYF | TGCGCCAGCAGCTTGGCGGGCCAGAGCAAGCGGGAGCGAGTCTACGAGCAGTACTTC
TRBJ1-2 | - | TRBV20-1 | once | CSDTPEVGYTF | TGCAGTGACACCCCAGAGGTCGGCTACACCTTC
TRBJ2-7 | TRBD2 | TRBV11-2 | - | CASSWTSGGAEQYF | TGTGCCAGCAGCTGGACTAGCGGGGGGGCCGAGCAGTACTTC
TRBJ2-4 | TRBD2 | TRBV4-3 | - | CASSRTTSGGSTAKNIQYF | TGCGCCAGCAGCCGCACGACTAGCGGGGGGTCGACGGCCAAAAACATTCAGTACTTC
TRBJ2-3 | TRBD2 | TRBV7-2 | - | CASSLTLGLAGPTDTQYF | TGTGCCAGCAGCTTAACCCTCGGACTAGCGGGACCCACAGATACGCAGTATTTT
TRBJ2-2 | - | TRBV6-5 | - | CASSYSLRGNAGELFF | TGTGCCAGCAGTTACAGTCTTCGGGGAAACGCCGGGGAGCTGTTTTTT
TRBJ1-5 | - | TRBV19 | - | CASSIDEVRANQPQHF | TGTGCCAGTAGTATAGATGAAGTCAGGGCCAATCAGCCCCAGCATTTT
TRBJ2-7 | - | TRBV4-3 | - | CASSYDSSYEQYF | TGCGCCAGCAGCTACGACAGTTCCTACGAGCAGTACTTC
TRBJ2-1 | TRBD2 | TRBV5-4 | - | CASSLWFGRGGTNYNEQFF | TGTGCCAGCAGCTTGTGGTTTGGGCGCGGGGGTACAAATTACAATGAGCAGTTCTTC
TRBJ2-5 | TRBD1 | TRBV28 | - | CASKTGGEQETQYF | TGTGCCAGCAAGACAGGGGGCGAACAAGAGACCCAGTACTTC
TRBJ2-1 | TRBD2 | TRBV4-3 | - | CASSQDSLAGGNEQFF | TGCGCCAGCAGCCAAGATTCCCTAGCGGGAGGCAATGAGCAGTTCTTC
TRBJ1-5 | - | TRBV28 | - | CASSLFGNYQPQHF | TGTGCCAGCAGTTTGTTCGGGAACTATCAGCCCCAGCATTTT